Shown below are 31 T cell receptor beta chains from a single sample sequenced in a study of long-term antiretroviral therapy in people with HIV. Running of the v3.0 immunoSEQ assay took place at survey level. Sequenced by immunoSEQ multiplex PCR; TCRdb stores in-frame clones only, minus some. The table shows around 30,000 clones, with around 96% occurring only once. The starting material was unsorted PBMCs, obtained 5.3 years after starting antiretroviral therapy. Receptor source: a man aged 25-45 years with HIV.

This clone was detected only once. V is TRBV4-1 and J is TRBJ2-3; D is undetermined. CDR1 and CDR2 from the germline V gene are MGHRA and YSYEKL. This CDR3 comprises 15 residues. V gave up 0 bases and J gave up 14 bases, with 21 bases separating them. In DNA, the CDR3 is TGCGCCAGCAGCCAAGATGTTCGCTACACGGTTCGTCCGTATTTT. Its protein is CASSQDVRYTVRPYF.

The V gene is TRBV29-1, the J gene TRBJ2-1; D ambiguous. This CDR3 is 15 amino acids long. The V end was cut by 5 bases, the J end by 2 bases, with 16 bases between. The germline V gene encodes CDR1 SQVTM and CDR2 ANQGSEA. The CDR3: CSVTSRLIAYNEQFF. Here the CDR3 DNA reads TGCAGCGTTACCTCGCGGTTAATAGCCTACAATGAGCAGTTCTTC.

This clone is a singleton in its sample. This chain connects TRBV19 to TRBJ2-7, with unresolved D. V shed 3 bases and J shed 2 bases, with 14 bases lying between them. Germline V CDR1 and CDR2: LNHDA, SQIVND (reference sequence). The CDR3 runs 15 residues. The CDR3 here is CASSIALGPPYEQYF. The DNA of the CDR3 is TGTGCCAGTAGTATTGCGTTGGGTCCTCCCTACGAGCAGTACTTC.

The V gene is TRBV6-1, the J gene TRBJ2-7; a weak D match, TRBD2 (5 bases). This CDR3 is 13 amino acids long. Trimming left V 2 bases short and J 3 bases short, with 8 bases between. CDR1 MNHNS and CDR2 SASEGT come from the germline V gene. The CDR3 here is CASSEREGYEQYF. CDR3 nucleotides: TGTGCCAGCAGTGAACGAGAGGGCTACGAGCAGTACTTC.

This sequence joins TRBV30 and TRBJ2-4; TRBD2 might be the D (6 bases). Germline CDR1 GTSNPN, CDR2 SVGIG (reference sequence). With 3 bases removed from V and 1 base from J, the gap between germline ends came to 7 bases. The CDR3 has 13 residues. The CDR3 DNA sequence: TGTGCCTGGAGCCGGGGGGCCAAAAACATTCAGTACTTC. The encoded protein is CAWSRGAKNIQYF. The full variable domain, completed using reference TRBV30 and TRBJ2-4, is SQTIHQWPATLVQPVGSPLSLECTVEGTSNPNLYWYRQAAGRGLQLLFYSVGIGQISSEVPQNLSASRPQDRQFILSSKKLLLSDSGFYLCAWSRGAKNIQYFGAGTRLSVL.

This chain joins TRBV9 and TRBJ2-7, with a tentative D call TRBD2 (6 bases). This CDR3 region has 16 residues. CDR1 and CDR2 (germline): SGDLS, YYNGEE. With 4 bases removed from V and 3 bases from J, the gap between germline ends came to 20 bases. CDR3 nucleotide sequence: TGTGCCAGCAGCCCAGCGGGCGGTACACAGTACTACGAGCAGTACTTC. Protein product: CASSPAGGTQYYEQYF.

V is TRBV4-1 and J is TRBJ1-6, with no clear D. CDR1 and CDR2 from the germline V gene are MGHRA and YSYEKL. V was shortened by 0 bases and J by 5 bases, with 8 bases between the two germline ends. CDR3 length: 15 amino acids. The CDR3 is CASSQEPKNNSPLHF. For the CDR3, the DNA is TGCGCCAGCAGCCAAGAGCCGAAAAATAATTCACCCCTCCACTTT.

V and J are TRBV18 and TRBJ2-3; no definite D call. Trimming pared 1 base from V and 2 bases from J, leaving 10 bases between. The CDR3 extends over 15 amino acids. CDR1 and CDR2 (germline): KGHSH, LQKENI. Written as DNA, the CDR3 is TGTGCCAGCTCACCACTAGCAGACGACACAGATACGCAGTATTTT. Protein product: CASSPLADDTDTQYF.

The gene calls are TRBV9 and TRBJ2-7, with 10 bases matching TRBD2. There are 17 residues in the CDR3. Germline trimming cut 0 bases from V and 4 bases from J; bases unmatched to any gene: 10. The germline CDR1 and CDR2 sequences are SGDLS and YYNGEE. The CDR3 coding sequence is TGTGCCAGCAGCGTAGGCGTCAGCGGGGGGGTTAAGTACGAGCAGTACTTC. It translates to CASSVGVSGGVKYEQYF. The whole variable domain, remainder taken from reference TRBV9 and TRBJ2-7, is DSGVTQTPKHLITATGQRVTLRCSPRSGDLSVYWYQQSLDQGLQFLIQYYNGEERAKGNILERFSAQQFPDLHSELNLSSLELGDSALYFCASSVGVSGGVKYEQYFGPGTRLTVT.

V is TRBV11-2 and J is TRBJ2-5; D unclear. CDR3 length equals 14 residues. Per germline, CDR1 SGHAT and CDR2 FQNNGV. Trimming removed 2 bases at V and 2 bases at J, with 9 bases between. In DNA form, the CDR3 reads TGTGCCAGCAGCTTATTGGGTTTTCAAGAGACCCAGTACTTC. Residues: CASSLLGFQETQYF.

The chain recombines TRBV19 with TRBJ1-4, with TRBD1 identical over 7 bases. Germline V CDR1 and CDR2: LNHDA, SQIVND (reference sequence). The CDR3 is 16 residues long. J was trimmed by 5 bases and V by 9 bases; bases with no gene match: 15. CDR3 coding DNA: TGTGCCAGCCGCCCGGGGACAGTGGGATCGAATGAAAAACTGTTTTTT. Residues: CASRPGTVGSNEKLFF.

V usage is TRBV19 and J usage is TRBJ1-5; no firm D call. Germline V CDR1 and CDR2: LNHDA, SQIVND (reference sequence). This CDR3 is 12 amino acids long. V was trimmed by 8 bases and J by 4 bases, leaving 9 bases between them. CDR3 residues: CASSYGNQPQHF. CDR3 in DNA: TGTGCCAGTTCATATGGAAATCAGCCCCAGCATTTT.

The V gene is TRBV15, the J gene TRBJ2-1, with 7 bases fitting TRBD2. The trim removed 0 bases at V and 5 bases at J, leaving 4 bases unmatched. This CDR3 region has 15 residues. CDR1 is LNHNV, CDR2 YYDKDF, per germline (reference sequence). The CDR3 spells CATSRDGTTNNEQFF. Written as DNA, the CDR3 is TGTGCCACCAGCAGAGACGGGACTACAAACAATGAGCAGTTCTTC.

The genes are TRBV10-1 and TRBJ1-4; a possible D gene is TRBD1 (5 bases). The germline gives CDR1 WNHNN, CDR2 SYGVQD (reference sequence). V lost 1 base and J 8 bases, leaving 20 bases between the germline ends. The CDR3 is made up of 17 amino acids. The DNA for the CDR3 is TGCGCCAGCAGTGAGTGTACACTTGGGGGGAAGGAGGAAAAACTGTTTTTT. Translated, it gives CASSECTLGGKEEKLFF.

The gene calls are TRBV18 and TRBJ2-5; D is unclear. The ends were cut back, 3 bases at V and 5 bases at J, with 10 bases in the middle. The CDR3 consists of 13 residues. Germline CDR1 is KGHSH and CDR2 is LQKENI. The CDR3 DNA reads as TGTGCCAGCTCACCTCCGCGTTCGGAGACCCAGTACTTC. The encoded protein is CASSPPRSETQYF.

J is TRBJ2-7 and V is TRBV7-8; 7 bases align to TRBD2. The V gene end was trimmed by 0 bases and the J gene end by 0 bases; junction bases not matched to a gene: 17. Germline CDR1 reads SGHVS; CDR2 reads FQNEAQ. The CDR3 extends over 20 amino acids. The CDR3 DNA reads TGTGCCAGCAGCTTAGCGACAGATAGTCCCCCAGGACTAGTCTCCTACGAGCAGTACTTC. This codes for CASSLATDSPPGLVSYEQYF.

The chain uses TRBV28 and TRBJ2-7; 8 positions agree with TRBD2. The germline V gene encodes CDR1 MDHEN and CDR2 SYDVKM. This CDR3 has 14 amino acids. V shed 5 bases and J 3 bases; nucleotides not matched to a gene: 6. The CDR3: CASSTRTSNYEQYF. In nucleotides, the CDR3 is TGTGCCAGCAGTACCCGGACTAGCAACTACGAGCAGTACTTC.

This chain links TRBV30 with TRBJ1-1; D not certain. V dropped 2 bases and J dropped 0 bases, with 7 bases sitting between them. The germline V gene encodes CDR1 GTSNPN and CDR2 SVGIG (reference sequence). The CDR3 sequence is 13 residues long. The CDR3 sequence is CAWSKELNTEAFF. The CDR3 DNA reads TGTGCCTGGAGTAAGGAGTTGAACACTGAAGCTTTCTTT.

This sequence joins TRBV5-1 and TRBJ1-1, with D perhaps matching TRBD1 (6 bases). Germline loops: CDR1 SGHRS, CDR2 YFSETQ. With 4 bases removed from V and 4 bases from J, the gap between germline ends came to 20 bases. This CDR3 region has 16 residues. The CDR3 DNA follows: TGCGCCAGCAGCCCTGGACAGCAATTATGGGGCACTGAAGCTTTCTTT. This gives the protein CASSPGQQLWGTEAFF. Using reference TRBV5-1 and TRBJ1-1 for the parts outside the CDR3, the full variable domain is KAGVTQTPRYLIKTRGQQVTLSCSPISGHRSVSWYQQTPGQGLQFLFEYFSETQRNKGNFPGRFSGRQFSNSRSEMNVSTLELGDSALYLCASSPGQQLWGTEAFFGQGTRLTVV.

The chain links TRBV10-2 to TRBJ1-4; tentatively, D is TRBD1 (6 bases). There are 16 residues in the CDR3. Deletions cut 3 bases from V and 10 bases from J, with 21 bases between. Germline V gene lookup returns CDR1 WSHSY and CDR2 SAAADI. The CDR3 reads CASSEETGPWYGKLFF. The DNA of the CDR3 is TGCGCCAGCAGTGAAGAGACAGGCCCGTGGTATGGAAAACTGTTTTTT.

The rearrangement joins TRBV28 to TRBJ2-7; the D gene is possibly TRBD2 (5 bases). Per the germline V gene, CDR1 is MDHEN and CDR2 is SYDVKM. V lost 4 bases, J lost 4 bases, and 14 bases lay in between. CDR3 length: 14 residues. CDR3 residues: CASSSERTLYEQYF. The CDR3 nucleotides read TGTGCCAGCAGTTCCGAGCGGACCCTTTACGAGCAGTACTTC.

Only one count was recorded for this clone. The CDR3: CASSRTSGRRADTQYF. The CDR3 DNA reads as TGTGCCAGCAGCAGGACTAGCGGGAGACGGGCAGATACGCAGTATTTT. The chain joins TRBV11-3 to TRBJ2-3, with TRBD2 matching over 13 bases. The CDR3 extends over 16 amino acids. Germline assignment: CDR1 SGHNT and CDR2 YENEEA. Germline trimming cut 5 bases from V and 4 bases from J; bases unmatched to any gene: 6. Drawing the rest from reference TRBV11-3 and TRBJ2-3, the complete variable domain is EAGVVQSPRYKIIEKKQPVAFWCNPISGHNTLYWYLQNLGQGPELLIRYENEEAVDDSQLPKDRFSAERLKGVDSTLKIQPAELGDSAVYLCASSRTSGRRADTQYFGPGTRLTVL.

The CDR3 DNA is TGTGCCAGCAGTGTCAGGGGGACCTACGAGCAGTACTTC. Translated: CASSVRGTYEQYF. The chain links TRBV6-1 to TRBJ2-7; 7 nucleotides line up with TRBD1. After removal of 4 bases from V and 2 bases from J, the junction contained 2 bases not matched to a gene. The CDR3 runs 13 residues. Germline loops: CDR1 MNHNS, CDR2 SASEGT.

The chain is built from TRBV5-1 and TRBJ1-1; TRBD1 matches 11 bases. The CDR3 length is 13 residues. Germline CDR1 SGHRS, CDR2 YFSETQ. Losses at the gene ends were 5 bases for V and 11 bases for J; bases not matched to a gene: 8. The CDR3 spells CASRSGQGARAFF. For the CDR3, the DNA is TGCGCCAGCAGGAGCGGACAGGGGGCTCGGGCTTTCTTT.

V gene TRBV30 combines with J gene TRBJ2-3, with a possible D match to TRBD1 (7 bases). Trimming left V 6 bases short and J 8 bases short, with 18 bases between. Germline assignment: CDR1 GTSNPN and CDR2 SVGIG (reference sequence). The CDR3 consists of 13 residues. CDR3 loop: CACSRRGRSTQYF. The DNA for the CDR3 is TGTGCCTGCTCTCGCAGGGGGAGGAGTACGCAGTATTTT.

This sequence joins TRBV10-1 and TRBJ1-6; no reliable D call. V lost 3 bases, J lost 1 base, and 7 bases lay in between. Germline CDR1 reads WNHNN; CDR2 reads SYGVQD (reference sequence). CDR3 length: 15 amino acids. CDR3 DNA: TGCGCCAGCAGTGAACAAGTATCCTATAATTCACCCCTCCACTTT. Its translation is CASSEQVSYNSPLHF.

CDR3 sequence: CASSPDQSHGYTF. The CDR3, as DNA: TGTGCCAGCTCACCGGACCAGTCCCATGGCTACACCTTC. This sequence joins TRBV18 and TRBJ1-2, with D uncertain. This CDR3 contains 13 residues. V dropped 3 bases and J dropped 6 bases, with 11 bases sitting between them. Germline CDR1 is KGHSH and CDR2 is LQKENI.

This clone showed up just once. The rearrangement links TRBV9 to TRBJ2-7; 7 nucleotides agree with TRBD1. The CDR3 sequence is 15 residues long. Trimming took 4 bases from V and 0 from J; bases not matched to a gene: 7. Germline lookup yields CDR1 SGDLS and CDR2 YYNGEE. CDR3 loop: CASSRQGASSYEQYF. Written as DNA, the CDR3 is TGTGCCAGCAGCAGACAGGGCGCCAGCTCCTACGAGCAGTACTTC.

The chain employs TRBV28 and TRBJ2-7; D could derive from TRBD1 or TRBD2 (5 bases each). The CDR3 consists of 13 residues. Trimming removed 5 bases from V and 7 bases from J, with 15 bases in between. The germline V gene has CDR1 MDHEN and CDR2 SYDVKM. CDR3 DNA sequence: TGTGCCAGCAGTCTCCGGGACGGGGAAGAGCAGTACTTC. This codes for CASSLRDGEEQYF.

This clone was observed once. The chain carries TRBV2 and TRBJ2-7; TRBD2 aligns across 10 bases. CDR1 SNHLY and CDR2 FYNNEI come from the germline V gene. V lost 10 bases, J lost 1 base, and 10 bases stayed unmatched. The CDR3 consists of 15 residues. The CDR3 DNA reads TGTGCCACCCTTCCTAGCGGGAGAACTTCCTACGAGCAGTACTTC. Its protein product is CATLPSGRTSYEQYF.

This chain links TRBV28 with TRBJ2-4; no clear D. Germline-derived CDR1 and CDR2 are MDHEN and SYDVKM. V lost 2 bases and J 1 base, leaving 9 bases between the germline ends. The CDR3 extends over 15 amino acids. CDR3 protein: CASSLMGLAKNIQYF. The CDR3 region has the DNA TGTGCCAGCAGTTTAATGGGCCTGGCCAAAAACATTCAGTACTTC. Full variable domain (outside the CDR3, taken from reference TRBV28 and TRBJ2-4): DVKVTQSSRYLVKRTGEKVFLECVQDMDHENMFWYRQDPGLGLRLIYFSYDVKMKEKGDIPEGYSVSREKKERFSLILESASTNQTSMYLCASSLMGLAKNIQYFGAGTRLSVL.